These T cell receptor beta chains were read from a single sample in a study of T-cell reconstitution after alpha-beta-depleted transplantation in children. TCRdb recomputed calls from the PCR reads with MiXCR, one row per CDR3 protein. This sample has hundreds of thousands of distinct CDR3 sequences, with roughly an eighth found just once. The starting material was PBMCs from the stem cell graft donor, obtained from the stem cell graft. These receptor sequences come from a human donor who donated a stem cell graft to a child with combined immunodeficiency. The CDR3 runs from the conserved cysteine through the conserved F or W.

j_call: TRBJ1-1; v_call: TRBV7-3; cdr3_aa: CASSFRMGTEAFF
j_call: TRBJ2-7; v_call: TRBV5-1; cdr3_aa: CASSISGGSHEQYF
j_call: TRBJ2-2; v_call: TRBV29-1; cdr3_aa: CSVGRGWDTGELFF
j_call: TRBJ2-2; v_call: TRBV12-3/TRBV12-4; cdr3_aa: CASSFFVVGRKNTGELFF
j_call: TRBJ2-7; v_call: TRBV5-1; cdr3_aa: CASSPDGTGEQYF
j_call: TRBJ2-2; v_call: TRBV4-2; cdr3_aa: CASSPWGGENGELFF
j_call: TRBJ2-3; v_call: TRBV7-2; cdr3_aa: CASSLGPSGSNLDTQYF
j_call: TRBJ2-7; v_call: TRBV6-5; cdr3_aa: CASSYSGLAGAYEQYF
j_call: TRBJ2-7; v_call: TRBV28; cdr3_aa: CASSSLAADGFRYSYEQYF
j_call: TRBJ2-3; v_call: TRBV9; cdr3_aa: CASSPGPGSTDTQYF
j_call: TRBJ2-7; v_call: TRBV6-1; cdr3_aa: CASSELYGQDAYEQYF
j_call: TRBJ2-7; v_call: TRBV20-1; cdr3_aa: CSARGTLPYEQYF
j_call: TRBJ2-1; v_call: TRBV5-4; cdr3_aa: CASSPRQNEQFF
j_call: TRBJ1-5; v_call: TRBV2; cdr3_aa: CASGWEGGNQPQHF
j_call: TRBJ2-7; v_call: TRBV10-3; cdr3_aa: CAINPGSPYEQYF
j_call: TRBJ2-7; v_call: TRBV10-3; cdr3_aa: CAIRGTESYEQYF
j_call: TRBJ2-1; v_call: TRBV28; cdr3_aa: CASSLYGTPSNEQFF
j_call: TRBJ2-7; v_call: TRBV30; cdr3_aa: CASGQGFHEQYF
j_call: TRBJ2-7; v_call: TRBV12-3/TRBV12-4; cdr3_aa: CASSSHLYEQYF
j_call: TRBJ2-1; v_call: TRBV6-2/TRBV6-3; cdr3_aa: CASSYWGLAGGNEQFF
j_call: TRBJ2-2; v_call: TRBV7-6; cdr3_aa: CASSLLAESGTGELFF
j_call: TRBJ2-7; v_call: TRBV20-1; cdr3_aa: CSARVSGRNEQYF
j_call: TRBJ1-4; v_call: TRBV15; cdr3_aa: CATSRDRYNEKLFF
j_call: TRBJ2-1; v_call: TRBV29-1; cdr3_aa: CSVERLANEQFF
j_call: TRBJ2-7; v_call: TRBV4-3; cdr3_aa: CASSHRVAGEPYEQYF
j_call: TRBJ2-3; v_call: TRBV12-3/TRBV12-4; cdr3_aa: CASSLSAGTDTQYF
j_call: TRBJ1-4; v_call: TRBV12-3/TRBV12-4; cdr3_aa: CASSLGQGIEKLFF
j_call: TRBJ2-2; v_call: TRBV7-2; cdr3_aa: CASSLARRAAGELFF
j_call: TRBJ2-6; v_call: TRBV29-1; cdr3_aa: CSVEVFRTGANVLTF
j_call: TRBJ2-2; v_call: TRBV20-1; cdr3_aa: CSARQAGGVFGELFF
j_call: TRBJ1-2; v_call: TRBV19; cdr3_aa: CASSISGDDGYTF
j_call: TRBJ2-7; v_call: TRBV9; cdr3_aa: CASSVEPSYEQYF
j_call: TRBJ1-5; v_call: TRBV6-5; cdr3_aa: CASSYSGSSNQPQHF
j_call: TRBJ2-5; v_call: TRBV7-2; cdr3_aa: CASSPSRQETQYF
j_call: TRBJ1-2; v_call: TRBV24-1; cdr3_aa: CATSPGTGVGYTF
j_call: TRBJ2-2; v_call: TRBV5-5; cdr3_aa: CASRLTRQGLTGELFF
j_call: TRBJ2-7; v_call: TRBV13; cdr3_aa: CASSFRGNLYEQYF
j_call: TRBJ2-1; v_call: TRBV15; cdr3_aa: CATSRGGASGRNEQFF
j_call: TRBJ2-3; v_call: TRBV7-8; cdr3_aa: CASSYLETSTDTQYF
j_call: TRBJ1-3; v_call: TRBV6-5; cdr3_aa: CASSYDPGNPGNTIYF
j_call: TRBJ2-7; v_call: TRBV7-2; cdr3_aa: CASSLWLAGGRDEQYF
j_call: TRBJ2-1; v_call: TRBV7-2; cdr3_aa: CASSLARGVGNEQFF
j_call: TRBJ2-2; v_call: TRBV6-1; cdr3_aa: CASSDGQQTFTGELFF
j_call: TRBJ2-7; v_call: TRBV5-5; cdr3_aa: CASSLIFRASSYEQYF
j_call: TRBJ1-1; v_call: TRBV29-1; cdr3_aa: CSVLGPSAEAFF
j_call: TRBJ2-7; v_call: TRBV5-1; cdr3_aa: CASSLAGTANYEQYF
j_call: TRBJ2-7; v_call: TRBV6-1; cdr3_aa: CASSEADFLLSPYEQYF
j_call: TRBJ2-3; v_call: TRBV4-1; cdr3_aa: CASSLIVPSGASTDTQYF
j_call: TRBJ1-5; v_call: TRBV12-3/TRBV12-4; cdr3_aa: CASSSGTVYQPQHF
j_call: TRBJ1-2; v_call: TRBV29-1; cdr3_aa: CSVETGSNYGYTF
j_call: TRBJ2-2; v_call: TRBV9; cdr3_aa: CASSVDTGSTGELFF
j_call: TRBJ1-5; v_call: TRBV30; cdr3_aa: CAWSGDSSNQPQHF
j_call: TRBJ2-2; v_call: TRBV29-1; cdr3_aa: CSVESARRTGELFF
j_call: TRBJ2-1; v_call: TRBV3-1; cdr3_aa: CASSQDLSGGSDNEQFF
j_call: TRBJ2-3; v_call: TRBV4-3; cdr3_aa: CASSQDLGQGAIYTDTQYF
j_call: TRBJ2-5; v_call: TRBV27; cdr3_aa: CASSPRALGETQYF
j_call: TRBJ2-7; v_call: TRBV12-3/TRBV12-4; cdr3_aa: CASSSGTREQYF